The entry below gives a single TCR beta chain sequence along with its context. Its antigen is currently not known. Germline is not matched at one junction end, which may reflect a read error. This record belongs to a study of T cells in Graves' hyperthyroidism and ophthalmopathy (dated by TCRdb to the late 2010s). With respect to the entire study: Peripheral blood was collected at initial diagnosis, before any treatment. To identify TCR V-J signatures that set the groups apart, the researchers used a discovery cohort of 90 to 100 patients, made up of 40 to 45 with Graves' ophthalmopathy and about 60 with stable Graves' hyperthyroidism. Whether ophthalmopathy could be predicted prospectively was tested in an independent validation cohort made up of 18 hyperthyroidism patients plus 17 patients who later progressed to ophthalmopathy. The roughly 100 discovery patients were randomly divided into training and test sets at a 7:3 ratio. In about 6 Graves' hyperthyroidism patients, the study also compared T-cell repertoires from thyroid tissue with T-cell repertoires from blood. After blood sampling, hyperthyroidism patients were treated with methimazole at a starting dose of 30 mg daily, and ophthalmopathy patients were treated with high-dose intravenous methylprednisolone. According to the paper, TCR Vbeta CDR3 sequencing was carried out on around 140 peripheral blood samples, which came from 40 to 45 ophthalmopathy, about 75 hyperthyroidism and roughly 17 progressor patients.

Hyperthyroidism patients were newly diagnosed, had a disease duration of under 2 months, and were aged 18 to 65 years. Patients with uncontrolled infections, other autoimmune diseases, pregnancy or lactation were excluded. Diagnoses were based on clinical symptoms, serum thyroxine and TRAb, thyroid ultrasound and orbital computed tomography. For progressor patients, blood was drawn at the first diagnosis of hyperthyroidism, before any ophthalmopathy symptoms had appeared. PBMCs were isolated from 10 ml of fresh peripheral blood by Ficoll-Paque density gradient centrifugation. Progressor patients were initially diagnosed with Graves' hyperthyroidism and developed ophthalmopathy during follow-up. Total RNA was extracted using Trizol reagent, and RNA quality was assessed on an Agilent 2100 Bioanalyzer. The TCR beta CDR3 regions were amplified from RNA transcripts. For the first round of RT-PCR on the TCR CDR3, the HTBI primer set was used together with the Qiagen OneStep RT-PCR kit. The libraries were constructed in a second round of multiplex PCR and then size-selected and purified. Paired-end sequencing of the libraries was performed with 100 bp reads on an Illumina HiSeq2000. As for how the authors treated the data: SOAPnuke was used to process the raw data, with reads discarded if the reads contained adapters or uncalled bases, had a mean Phred below 15, or lacked an exact constant-primer or identifier match. High-quality paired reads were merged with COPE v1.2.5, and unique nucleotide sequences were defined as clonotypes. MiTCR v1.1 was used to align clonotypes to the IMGT TRBV, TRBD and TRBJ reference segments. Analysis was restricted to V-J combinations with a frequency above 0.0001, which covered about 99% of repertoires. A TCS score was defined as the ratio of F50 (clonal expansion) to E x V (chaos), with BLOSUM62-based TCRdist applied between CDR3 peptides within each V-J. Welch's t-statistics and random forest reduced 500 to 550 V-J features to 10 to 15, which were used in a naive Bayes classifier (R e1071). TCRdb handled the public reads itself, with Q25 trimming in fastp and clone calling in MiXCR, and kept productive beta chains. Entries are consolidated by CDR3 protein sequence, retaining the most common genes and DNA. TCRdb's processing, not the authors' own work, is the source of the V and J calls. The sample contains roughly 380,000 distinct CDR3 sequences, about 13% of them found a single time. Of the sample, 20% falls within the top ten clones.

Study-wide conclusions, independent of this receptor: Sample size was not statistically predetermined, and investigators were not blinded to group allocation. Most expanded thyroid clonotypes (frequency above 0.001) were also found in blood, which suggests that blood repertoires may mirror thyroid immune responses. Ophthalmopathy was separated from stable hyperthyroidism by a 13 V-J signature model, with around 90% sensitivity and approximately 81% specificity obtained in cross-validation and 80%/75% obtained in testing. In validation, progression to ophthalmopathy was predicted by the model with nearly 71% sensitivity and 72.22% specificity, a median of around 5.9 months before onset.

The CDR3 starts with the cysteine, ends with the phenylalanine, and has 15 residues. Only the CDR3 DNA stays, 45 bases, in frame from base 1. Via the germline V gene (reference sequence), CDR1 is LGHDT and CDR2 YNNKEL. This receptor was obtained from a young man with Graves' hyperthyroidism that later progressed to Graves' ophthalmopathy. The sample comprised blood. This chain joins TRBV3-1 to TRBJ2-1; the D gene remains uncertain. The bases are TGTGCCAGCAGCCTCGACGACCCCTCCTACAATGAGCACTTCTTC. Translation gives CASSLDDPSYNEHFF.